This T cell receptor beta chain emerged from a study of identical twins. Findings and limits, study-wide: In drawing conclusions, the study used cross-sectional statistical analysis and did not follow the same donors. Beta clonotypes that were abundant in cord blood contained fewer insertions, a pattern absent from memory repertoires. Twins' surplus sharing was weaker for beta out-of-frame sequences.

Unique molecular identifiers were present on cDNA, and template switching added a universal primer site. From the 5' RACE reads, TCRdb called clonotypes with MiXCR, one entry per CDR3 protein. The top ten hold more than 6.5% of the sample, which has roughly 150,000 distinct CDR3 sequences, around 3.4% seen once. Germline V gives CDR1 SGHRS, CDR2 YFSETQ. Germline trimming cut 0 bases from V and 3 bases from J; bases unmatched to any gene: 5. The length of the CDR3 is 16 residues. This clonotype was seen ten or more times. Its specificity is unknown. This TCR came from a man aged 18 to 30 in good health. Sequenced sample: memory T cells sorted from blood. The chain carries TRBV5-1 and TRBJ2-3; 9 positions agree with TRBD2. For the CDR3, the DNA is TGCGCCAGCAGCTTGGCCACGGGACTAGCAACAGATACGCAGTATTTT. It codes for CASSLATGLATDTQYF.